This entry concerns a single T cell receptor beta chain. Its antigen is currently unknown. TCRdb's table, derived via immunoSEQ multiplex PCR, lists solely in-frame clones and lacks some. The sample lists roughly 20,000 clones, over 80% seen once, with 1.4% to 1.5% in the top ten. The sample comes from a study of regulatory and conventional T cells in RAG deficiency. Blood CD4+ CD25-high CD127-low regulatory T cells supplied the genomic DNA template. Whole-study results and caveats: Shorter CDR3s in all patient subsets; >85% Treg-Tconv overlap in Omenn. Control T-cell subsets had markedly higher Shannon entropy and lower Simpson indices than RAG-deficient patients.

The same sample was also used in a study of regulatory T cells. That report adds: Amplification used 52 TRBV primers and 13 TRBJ primers. Patient repertoires had restricted TRB V-J pairs and skewed V and J usage, most in Tregs.

Sequenced: Tregs sorted from blood. The receptor was derived from a human donor in good health.

CDR3 sequence: CASSTYSGESYNEQFF. The CDR3 DNA is TGTGCCAGCAGTACCTATAGCGGGGAATCCTACAATGAGCAGTTCTTC. This chain links TRBV6-6 with TRBJ2-1; 8 bases align to TRBD2. CDR1 is MNHNY and CDR2 is SVGAGI in the germline V gene (reference sequence). This CDR3 spans 16 amino acids. V was clipped by 5 bases and J by 1 base; unmatched bases: 7.